This TCR beta chain stems from a study of blood T cell repertoires in COVID-19 (dated by TCRdb to 2020 to 2021). About the study as a whole: Samples covering the acute and convalescent phases of COVID-19 were provided by collaborators in the United States, Italy and Spain. A freely available public database, intended as a resource for researchers studying the immune response to SARS-CoV-2, is where the repertoires were released. Deeply sampled blood TCRbeta repertoires from subjects exposed to, actively infected with, or recovered from COVID-19 were included in the dataset. The material from the prospective study consisted of cDNA or gDNA derived from T cells, B-cell-depleted T cells, or PBMCs. Where available, HLA class I and class II types were obtained from metadata supplied by the sample provider rather than from assay-based typing. A de-identified subject ID, COVID-19 status, age in years and sex were almost always included in the sample metadata. Samples were obtained from the ongoing ImmuneRACE study (first 160 participants) and from 950 to 1,500 subjects provided by 6 global collaborators. The full study reports these points: The quantity of clinical and demographic metadata differed by source and by participant and was supplied without curation.

Including cysteine and phenylalanine, the CDR3 has 20 amino acids. Of the read, only the CDR3 DNA is kept; its 60 bases are in frame from base 1. CDR1 and CDR2, per the germline V gene, are SGHTA and FQGNSA. V trim: 0 bases; J trim: 10 bases; unmatched bases: 15. TCRbeta CDR3 regions were amplified from genomic DNA by means of the immunoSEQ Assay, a bias-controlled multiplex PCR. As for the authors' bioinformatics: Nucleated cell counts per sample were estimated from amplification of reference gene primers within the assay. Sequence reads were collapsed and filtered to measure the absolute abundance of every unique TCRbeta CDR3 rearrangement. For each sample, productive Simpson clonality was calculated by taking the square root of Simpson's diversity index across productive rearrangements. TCRdb carries this immuneACCESS record with in-frame sequences only. Its versions omit some clonotypes, under half of them owing to an unresolved V gene in the studies checked, with the rest unexplained. V, J and clone size are those of that table, while D and trimming were read from the DNA. This sample holds 140,000 to 150,000 clones; more than 75% were observed only once. Jointly, the top ten make up roughly 4.3% of the sample.

Whole blood was collected in K2EDTA tubes by collaborating institutions according to the institutions' own protocols. For TCRbeta analysis, collaborator samples were shipped as frozen whole blood, as isolated PBMCs, or as DNA extracted from either sample type. Comment on this clone: What this receptor recognizes is not known. Base-call qualities are not available, and no considerably larger clone is one nucleotide away.

Sequencing was carried out using peripheral blood. The chain couples TRBV7-2 to TRBJ2-1, and TRBD2 aligns with 16 junction nucleotides. The source is a man between 60 and 75 years old with acute or convalescent COVID-19. DNA sequence: TGTGCCAGCAGCTTAGCTACCGGGACTAGCGGGAGGGCCGCGTATTTGGAGCAGTTCTTC. Its protein is CASSLATGTSGRAAYLEQFF.